The 2 T cell receptor beta chains below were found in one sample sequenced in a study of blood T cells in healthy people across ages. Combining a sample-barcoded 5' primer with a J-beta primer mix, a second PCR ran for roughly 7 to 12 cycles. TCRdb re-called the 5' RACE reads with MiXCR, one entry per CDR3 protein. This sample has roughly 1,000,000 distinct CDR3 sequences, with about 23% found just once. These data are also associated with another study on T cells of mothers and their children.

The specimen was blood. The receptors derive from a girl aged 2-10 years in good health.

The chain carries TRBV20-1 and TRBJ2-7; 8 positions match TRBD1. V lost 5 bases and J lost 2; bases outside the gene matches: 8. The germline V gene encodes CDR1 DFQATT and CDR2 SNEGSKA (reference sequence). This CDR3 has 14 amino acids. The CDR3 sequence is CSAEPGQDTYEQYF. The CDR3, as DNA: TGCAGTGCTGAGCCGGGACAGGACACCTACGAGCAGTACTTC.

This clonotype has only a few counts. This chain links TRBV10-3 with TRBJ2-3; D is perhaps TRBD2 (5 bases). CDR3 length: 12 residues. Germline CDR1 and CDR2: ENHRY and SYGVKD. V was clipped by 3 bases and J by 8 bases, with 9 bases between them. The chain's CDR3 is CAISDRSGTQYF. In DNA, the CDR3 is TGTGCCATCAGTGATCGGAGCGGTACGCAGTATTTT.